A selection of T cell receptor beta chains follows, all from one sample in a study of blood T cells in healthy people across ages. In TCRdb, the 5' RACE reads were re-called with MiXCR into one record per CDR3 protein. In the table there are 1.5 million to 1.9 million distinct CDR3 sequences, 35% to 45% of which are singletons. Source material: blood. Receptor source: a woman between 18 and 30 years old in good health. CDR3s include the opening cysteine and the closing phenylalanine or tryptophan. The D gene is left open where the match is weak. Size is omitted from some rows. Given values are once, few, many or a class for expanded clones.

d_gene	v_gene	j_gene	abundance	CDR3nt	CDR3aa
-	TRBV6-5	TRBJ2-7	-	TGTGCCAGTACGGACAGTCGCTACGAGCAGTACTTC	CASTDSRYEQYF
-	TRBV12-3/TRBV12-4	TRBJ1-5	few	TGTGCCAGCAGTACGCGAGGCAATCAGCCCCAGCATTTT	CASSTRGNQPQHF
-	TRBV6-5	TRBJ2-1	-	TGTGCCAGCAGTCCGCCGGGGAGGACGGGGCAGTTCTTC	CASSPPGRTGQFF
TRBD1	TRBV9	TRBJ1-1	-	TGTGCCAGCAGCTCCGGACAGGGGGCGTCCAGGACTGAAGCTTTCTTT	CASSSGQGASRTEAFF
-	TRBV7-9	TRBJ2-5	few	TGTGCCAGCAGCTTCCCCGCTAGTGAGACCCAGTACTTC	CASSFPASETQYF
TRBD2	TRBV12-3/TRBV12-4	TRBJ2-7	-	TGTGCCAGCAGTTTATCCGGACTAGGAGGGTTCGAGCAGTACTTC	CASSLSGLGGFEQYF
-	TRBV5-1	TRBJ1-1	-	TGCGCCAGCAGCTTGGCCTTACTTGGGACTGAAGCTTTCTTT	CASSLALLGTEAFF
TRBD1	TRBV6-2/TRBV6-3	TRBJ2-7	-	TGTGCCAGCAGTACAGGGACAGAGACCTACGAGCAGTACTTC	CASSTGTETYEQYF
-	TRBV29-1	TRBJ2-7	once	TGCAGCGTTGGAGCCCCGACCTCCTACGAGCAGTACTTC	CSVGAPTSYEQYF
-	TRBV7-6	TRBJ2-4	-	TGTGCCAGCAGCCTACGGTCAGCCCCCTTAGCCAAAAACAGTCAGTACTTC	CASSLRSAPLAKNSQYF
-	TRBV20-1	TRBJ1-4	few	TGCAGTGCTAGAGTCCCCAGGTTTTGGGAAAAACTGTTTTTT	CSARVPRFWEKLFF